This T cell receptor (beta chain) was captured in a study of T cell changes during pregnancy in multiple sclerosis (dated by TCRdb to about 2019). Looking at the study overall: The study examined how the T cell repertoire changed over the course of pregnancy in women with multiple sclerosis.

The method was the immunoSEQ multiplex PCR assay. Sourced from immuneACCESS, this table was stored by TCRdb with only in-frame sequences that have V and J called. A share of the clones is absent; for the studies checked, an unresolved V gene accounts for under half, and the remainder has no known explanation. The table for this sample lists tens of thousands of clones; almost 95% of them were counted only once. Jointly, the top ten make up 2.8% of the sample. About this clone: It has no known antigen specificity. No quality values exist for individual bases; no much larger clone is one base distant.

The germline ends are 13 bases apart after V is trimmed by 2 bases and J by 0 bases. According to the germline V gene, CDR1 reads MDHEN and CDR2 reads SYDVKM. The CDR3 numbers 16 residues from cysteine through phenylalanine. Of the read, only the CDR3 DNA is kept; its 48 bases are in frame from base 1. The sequenced sample was peripheral blood, obtained in the third trimester of pregnancy. The V gene is TRBV28 and the J gene is TRBJ1-1; the best D guess is TRBD1, with 6 bases matching. The receptor comes from a female donor in good health, enrolled as a control in a pregnancy study. CDR3 region: CASSLLGGAVNTEAFF. The DNA sequence is given as TGTGCCAGCAGTTTACTAGGGGGGGCGGTGAACACTGAAGCTTTCTTT.